This TCR beta chain was captured by sequencing in a study of blood T cells in healthy people across ages (dated by TCRdb to the mid-2010s). Regarding the study in general: Template switching captured roughly one uniquely barcoded TCR beta cDNA molecule per two T cells in model experiments. To track age-related changes in TCR beta repertoire diversity, the study relied on deep sequencing normalized with unique cDNA molecular identifiers. To avoid experimental bias, donors of different ages were distributed randomly across sequencing lanes. Two additional independent replicas of 1 million unique cDNA reads from the same blood draw were analyzed for two donors (one aged 18 to 30 and one aged 80 or older). Donors were grouped into four age groups: young (average approximately 15 years), middle-aged (around 39), aged (over 55) and long-lived (just over 80).

Comment on this clonotype: Its antigen is unknown. Per-base qualities were not stored, and no clone one base away is much larger.

The study at large found these results: Total diversity estimates from one million sequenced T cells were considered lower bounds and underestimates. As age increased, observed TCR beta diversity per million T cells dropped in a roughly linear way, and a significant reduction was already evident by age roughly 40. Since profiling was done on bulk unsorted PBMCs, naive and antigen-experienced compartments could not be conclusively compared. The long-lived group showed more naive CD4+ T cells, fewer expanded clones and increased TCR diversity than the aged group, suggesting age selection. Because the CMV infection status of the donors was unknown, age-related changes in expanded clonotypes may potentially have been confounded. Observed TCR beta diversity correlated strongly with the percentage of naive T cells measured by flow cytometry.

Library creation used 5' RACE. Data came from an Illumina HiSeq 2500. A second roughly 7 to 12 cycle PCR used a sample-barcoded 5' primer and a J-beta primer mix. A unique molecular identifier was introduced onto each TCR beta cDNA molecule by a template-switch 5' adaptor carrying 12 random nucleotides. At least 2.5 million CDR3-containing paired-end reads were obtained from each sample. The Mint cDNA synthesis kit, primed by a TRBC-specific oligonucleotide, was used to synthesize first-strand cDNA from all RNA. Following uracil-DNA glycosylase treatment, all cDNA underwent a first 18-cycle PCR with the universal primers M1SS and BC2_uni_R. Per the authors' processing: For normalization, 1 million high-quality reads, each with a distinct molecular identifier, were randomly selected from each sample. Reads with shared molecular identifiers were discarded instead of being binned into consensus sequences. MiTCR, set to a Q25 quality threshold and the strictest error-elimination algorithm, was used for CDR3 identification, clonotype clustering and error correction. A nonparametric unseen species model with Euler transformation was used to estimate lower-bound total TCR beta diversity. TCRdb reworked the public reads: Q25 trimming with fastp, MiXCR clone assembly, productive beta chains retained. Every distinct CDR3 protein forms one entry, paired with its most common genes and DNA. In this record, the V and J calls reflect TCRdb's handling and not the investigators' own analysis. The sample table records about 1.7 million distinct CDR3 sequences; about 30% of these occur just once. The ten largest clonotypes hold 7.7% of the sample.

Donors were 35 to 40 systemically healthy Caucasian individuals from Russia aged about 6 to 100 years. Each donor gave 9.5 to 10 milliliters of peripheral blood, drawn into EDTA-treated Vacutainer tubes. Ficoll-Paque density-gradient centrifugation was used to isolate PBMCs, with at least 6.5 million per sample. Trizol reagent was used to extract total RNA from the PBMCs, yielding at least 5.5 micrograms per sample. The percentages of naive CD45RAhigh/CD27high T cells were determined by flow cytometry on a PBMC aliquot from every donor. From the cysteine up to the phenylalanine, the CDR3 has a length of 14 residues. The only DNA kept is the CDR3, 42 bases in frame from the first base. The junction carries 18 bases between V and J, which are trimmed by 5 bases and 10 bases respectively.

The chain is made from TRBV12-3 or TRBV12-4 and TRBJ2-1; TRBD1 might be the D gene, on 6 matching bases. The sequenced sample consisted of blood. This TCR came from a woman aged 30 to 39 in good health. CDR3 reads: CASSPTRGTEEQFF. The DNA sequence is given as TGTGCCAGCAGTCCCACGAGGGGGACGGAGGAGCAGTTCTTC.